One sample yielded the 26 T cell receptor beta chains listed below, sequenced in a study of memory CD4+ T cells and cytomegalovirus serostatus. Profiling relied on immunoSEQ multiplex PCR, and the TCRdb table lists in-frame clones only, not all of them. In the table there are approximately 74,000 clones, 70% to 80% of which are singletons. The sort gate was single viable CD3+CD4+CD8-CD45RO+ cells for memory CD4+ T cells. The sequencing input was memory CD4+ T cells from blood. The origin of the receptors is an adult in good health and CMV-seropositive.

This clone was seen a single time. The V call is TRBV10-3, the J call TRBJ1-3, with a possible D match to TRBD1 (5 bases). V was cut by 7 bases and J by 7 bases, with 14 bases left in between. This CDR3 comprises 13 residues. The V gene's germline CDR1 is ENHRY and CDR2 SYGVKD. CDR3 nucleotide sequence: TGTGCCATCACTAAGCAGGAGGGGAACACCATATATTTT. Protein sequence: CAITKQEGNTIYF.

This chain links TRBV20-1 with TRBJ1-2; 7 bases line up with TRBD1. Germline values: CDR1 DFQATT, CDR2 SNEGSKA (reference sequence). CDR3 length equals 11 residues. CDR3 loop: CRGGTDYGYTF. The CDR3 nucleotides read TGCAGAGGGGGGACAGACTATGGCTACACCTTC.

This clone has a handful of counts. The DNA of the CDR3 is TGTGCCAGCCTCGGGGGTCCGAGCTCCTACAATGAGCAGTTCTTC. Its protein product is CASLGGPSSYNEQFF. The J gene is TRBJ2-1, the V gene TRBV25-1; TRBD2 is a possible D gene (6 bases). This CDR3 comprises 15 residues. Germline loops: CDR1 MGHDK, CDR2 SYGVNS. V lost 8 bases, J lost 0 bases, and 14 bases lay in between.

The chain has TRBV14 and TRBJ1-3; a possible D gene is TRBD1 (6 bases). The germline V gene has CDR1 SGHDN and CDR2 FVKESK. The CDR3 loop spans 15 amino acids. The germline V and J ends were trimmed by 2 bases and 4 bases, with 12 bases remaining between them. Here the CDR3 DNA reads TGTGCCAGCAGCCAAAATAACAGGGTCGGAAACACCATATATTTT. The encoded protein is CASSQNNRVGNTIYF. The whole variable domain, filled in from reference TRBV14 and TRBJ1-3, reads EAGVTQFPSHSVIEKGQTVTLRCDPISGHDNLYWYRRVMGKEIKFLLHFVKESKQDESGMPNNRFLAERTGGTYSTLKVQPAELEDSGVYFCASSQNNRVGNTIYFGEGSWLTVV.

The chain uses TRBV6-4 and TRBJ1-1, with TRBD1 as a possible D gene (6 bases). The V end was cut by 6 bases, the J end by 2 bases, with 16 bases between. Looked up from germline, CDR1 is MRHNA and CDR2 is SNTAGT. The CDR3 sequence is 15 residues long. The CDR3 sequence: CASRALGTINTEAFF. The CDR3 nucleotides are TGTGCCAGCAGAGCCCTCGGGACAATAAACACTGAAGCTTTCTTT.

The chain carries TRBV11-2 and TRBJ2-3; no reliable D call. The V gene's germline CDR1 is SGHAT and CDR2 FQNNGV. The CDR3 is made up of 14 amino acids. Trimming took off 5 bases at V and 5 bases at J, with 14 bases between the two ends. Here the CDR3 DNA reads TGTGCCAGCAGCCCCCCGGCCGTCCGAGATACGCAGTATTTT. The encoded protein is CASSPPAVRDTQYF.

The rearrangement joins TRBV5-6 to TRBJ2-3; 9 bases are a match to TRBD2. Germline CDR1 reads SGHDT; CDR2 reads YYEEEE. CDR3 length: 15 residues. V trimming: 4 bases; J trimming: 5 bases; junction bases outside the gene matches: 8. The CDR3: CASSAGGLAKDTQYF. CDR3 DNA: TGTGCCAGCAGCGCTGGGGGACTAGCTAAAGATACGCAGTATTTT.

The rearrangement uses TRBV2 and TRBJ2-7, with TRBD2 matching 10 bases. Germline V gives CDR1 SNHLY, CDR2 FYNNEI. The CDR3 sequence is 13 residues long. The V gene end was trimmed by 7 bases and the J gene end by 2 bases; junction bases not matched to a gene: 2. The CDR3: CASMLAGAYEQYF. In DNA, the CDR3 is TGTGCCAGCATGCTAGCGGGGGCCTACGAGCAGTACTTC.

The chain carries TRBV7-8 and TRBJ2-7, with 10 bases identical to TRBD2. Germline lookup yields CDR1 SGHVS and CDR2 FQNEAQ. V gave up 5 bases and J gave up 6 bases; unmatched junction bases: 7. The CDR3 spans 14 residues. In nucleotides, the CDR3 is TGTGCCAGCAGCCCCGCAAAGCGGGGGGGCGAGCAGTACTTC. It specifies CASSPAKRGGEQYF.

The chain links TRBV11-3 to TRBJ2-5, with 11 bases aligning to TRBD2. V trimming: 1 base; J trimming: 2 bases; junction bases outside the gene matches: 3. The CDR3 has 16 amino acids. Per germline, CDR1 SGHNT and CDR2 YENEEA. CDR3 DNA sequence: TGTGCCAGCAGCTTAGTGACTAGCGGGGCTCAAGAGACCCAGTACTTC. Translated: CASSLVTSGAQETQYF.

This clone was observed a few times. The chain couples TRBV5-1 to TRBJ2-7; 12 positions match TRBD2. This CDR3 contains 15 residues. V was clipped by 4 bases and J by 3 bases; unmatched bases: 5. The germline V gene has CDR1 SGHRS and CDR2 YFSETQ. This CDR3 is CASSVLAGGNYEQYF. The CDR3 nucleotides are TGCGCCAGCAGCGTCCTAGCGGGGGGGAACTACGAGCAGTACTTC.

This clone was seen a handful of times. The chain uses TRBV12-5 and TRBJ2-1, with no clear D. The CDR3 contains 12 residues. In germline, CDR1 is LGHNT, CDR2 FRNRAP. V gave up 1 base and J gave up 9 bases, with 7 bases separating them. The CDR3 DNA sequence: TGTGCTAGTGGTTTGGGTCCGGGTGAGCAGTTCTTC. Translated, it gives CASGLGPGEQFF.

The chain is built from TRBV7-9 and TRBJ2-1; D gene uncertain. Trimming removed 5 bases at V and 13 bases at J, with 12 bases between. The CDR3 runs 11 residues. CDR1 is SEHNR and CDR2 is FQNEAQ in the germline V gene (reference sequence). CDR3 DNA: TGTGCCAGCAGCCCCGGATCAGGTCAGTTCTTC. Translation gives CASSPGSGQFF.

This chain connects TRBV19 to TRBJ1-2; a weak D match, TRBD1 (5 bases). Germline V gene lookup returns CDR1 LNHDA and CDR2 SQIVND (reference sequence). The CDR3 contains 15 residues. The ends were cut back, 7 bases at V and 3 bases at J, with 18 bases in the middle. CDR3 nucleotides: TGTGCCAGTACCATCCCCCCGGGGGATCACTATGGCTACACCTTC. Residues: CASTIPPGDHYGYTF.

The rearrangement uses TRBV19 and TRBJ2-5; tentative D call: TRBD1 (5 bases). Germline V lookup: CDR1 LNHDA, CDR2 SQIVND (reference sequence). This CDR3 comprises 15 residues. Trimming cost V 5 bases and J 4 bases, with 17 bases left between them. The CDR3 here is CASSSPRQSAETQYF. CDR3 coding DNA: TGTGCCAGTAGTTCCCCCCGACAGTCGGCAGAGACCCAGTACTTC.

The V and J genes are TRBV5-1 and TRBJ1-2; the D is unclear. Trimming shortened V by 5 bases and J by 1 base, and 6 bases separated the two germline ends. Germline-derived CDR1 and CDR2 are SGHRS and YFSETQ. The length of the CDR3 is 12 residues. The CDR3: CASSNSNYGYTF. The CDR3 DNA follows: TGCGCCAGCAGTAACAGTAACTATGGCTACACCTTC.

This chain uses TRBV11-2 with TRBJ2-1; 10 bases line up with TRBD2. The junction had 7 bases not matched to a gene; V was cut back by 5 bases and J by 6 bases. This CDR3 contains 15 residues. Germline-derived CDR1 and CDR2 are SGHAT and FQNNGV. The CDR3 bases are TGTGCCAGCAGCCGCCTGTCTAGCGGGGGCAATGAGCAGTTCTTC. Translation: CASSRLSSGGNEQFF.

The DNA for the CDR3 is TGTGCCAGCAGCGGACGGGACAGGGGGCGCGAGCAGTACTTC. This sequence encodes CASSGRDRGREQYF. The chain recombines TRBV6-5 with TRBJ2-7, with TRBD1 matching over 12 bases. CDR1 is MNHEY and CDR2 is SVGAGI in the germline V gene. The CDR3 covers 14 residues. J was trimmed by 6 bases and V by 6 bases; bases with no gene match: 6.

The chain is built from TRBV6-1 and TRBJ1-4; 9 nucleotides line up with TRBD1. This CDR3 is built from 14 residues. V shed 7 bases, J shed 5 bases, and the junction held 5 bases outside the gene matches. Germline CDR1 is MNHNS and CDR2 is SASEGT. The CDR3 is CASKGQGLNEKLFF. The CDR3 DNA is TGTGCCAGCAAGGGACAGGGCCTGAATGAAAAACTGTTTTTT.

The V call is TRBV2, the J call TRBJ2-3, with TRBD2 identical over 8 bases. V shed 7 bases, J shed 6 bases, and the junction held 18 bases outside the gene matches. Looked up from germline, CDR1 is SNHLY and CDR2 is FYNNEI. This CDR3 comprises 17 residues. The CDR3 loop is CASISLRGGEVVDTQYF. The CDR3 DNA reads TGTGCCAGCATCTCTCTCCGGGGGGGGGAAGTCGTTGATACGCAGTATTTT.

The chain combines TRBV6-1 with TRBJ2-2, with D possibly being TRBD1 or TRBD2 (7 bases each). CDR1 is MNHNS, CDR2 SASEGT, per germline. The CDR3 has 15 amino acids. V dropped 6 bases and J dropped 6 bases, with 17 bases sitting between them. CDR3 sequence: CASRRQGGTAGELFF. As DNA, the CDR3 is TGTGCCAGCAGACGACAGGGAGGGACCGCCGGGGAGCTGTTTTTT.

The rearrangement joins TRBV5-1 to TRBJ2-5; 8 bases match TRBD2. This CDR3 spans 17 amino acids. Germline V gene lookup returns CDR1 SGHRS and CDR2 YFSETQ. V gave up 4 bases and J gave up 1 base; unmatched junction bases: 12. The CDR3 nucleotides read TGCGCCAGCAGCCGCCGTGGGGCGGGGGGAATCCAAGAGACCCAGTACTTC. Protein sequence: CASSRRGAGGIQETQYF.

In its sample, this clone was seen once. This rearrangement joins TRBV28 to TRBJ2-7; 9 positions match TRBD2. The CDR3 runs 16 residues. Losses at the gene ends were 7 bases for V and 4 bases for J; bases not matched to a gene: 14. Germline V gene sequence: CDR1 MDHEN, CDR2 SYDVKM. CDR3 loop: CASIPSGVRSGYEQYF. The DNA of the CDR3 is TGTGCCAGCATACCTAGCGGGGTCAGATCAGGTTACGAGCAGTACTTC.

The J gene is TRBJ1-5, the V gene TRBV28, with 10 bases that match TRBD1. With 7 bases clipped from V and 0 bases from J, the junction kept 3 bases outside the gene matches. The CDR3 runs 15 residues. The germline gives CDR1 MDHEN, CDR2 SYDVKM. The DNA of the CDR3 is TGTGCCAGCACAGACAGGGGGCTTAGCAATCAGCCCCAGCATTTT. This encodes CASTDRGLSNQPQHF.

The genes are TRBV5-1 and TRBJ2-7, with D perhaps matching TRBD1 (6 bases). Between the trimmed V and J ends, which lost 4 bases and 3 bases, there was a span of 20 bases. CDR1 and CDR2 from the germline V gene are SGHRS and YFSETQ. This CDR3 comprises 16 residues. The CDR3 DNA is TGCGCCAGCAGCCTCAGGCCAGGGGACGCTAACTACGAGCAGTACTTC. As protein: CASSLRPGDANYEQYF.

The chain joins TRBV6-1 to TRBJ2-7; 7 nucleotides match TRBD1. V lost 4 bases to trimming and J lost 6 bases; unmatched junction nucleotides: 6. Germline V gene sequence: CDR1 MNHNS, CDR2 SASEGT. The CDR3 has 13 amino acids. The CDR3 here is CASSGQGIIEQYF. The CDR3, as DNA: TGTGCCAGCAGTGGACAGGGAATTATCGAGCAGTACTTC.